The source of this T cell receptor beta chain is a study of regulatory T cells in long-lasting Graves disease. Sequencing libraries for TCR beta were prepared with iRepertoire HTBI primers and Arm-PCR of CDR3 regions. Via MiXCR, TCRdb re-called the multiplex PCR reads, giving one row per CDR3 protein. The sample has 600,000 to 850,000 distinct CDR3 sequences; about 30% are singletons. V lost 6 bases and J lost 4; bases outside the gene matches: 14. The CDR3 runs to 16 residues. Germline values: CDR1 MNHNS, CDR2 SASEGT. This clonotype has a handful of counts. Its antigen is still unknown. Study outcomes and limitations: Repertoires from persistent disease leaned toward TRBV28, TRBJ1-2 and TRBJ2-5. Shared public clonotypes totalled approximately 3,000 in persistent patients, compared with about 930 in new patients. Having only a small sample size may have limited accuracy.

Stated time point: persistent/refractory GD, antithyroid drugs over 5 years with positive TRAb. With RNA extracted from PBMCs as input, the TCR library was made. This specimen was peripheral blood mononuclear cells (PBMCs), taken when the disease was refractory, from a patient treated with antithyroid drugs. The source of this sequence is a female donor with Graves disease. This chain connects TRBV6-1 to TRBJ2-7; TRBD2 agrees at 8 bases. CDR3 protein: CASSLIAGPTIYEQYF. The CDR3 DNA reads TGTGCCAGCAGCCTAATAGCGGGACCCACTATATACGAGCAGTACTTC.